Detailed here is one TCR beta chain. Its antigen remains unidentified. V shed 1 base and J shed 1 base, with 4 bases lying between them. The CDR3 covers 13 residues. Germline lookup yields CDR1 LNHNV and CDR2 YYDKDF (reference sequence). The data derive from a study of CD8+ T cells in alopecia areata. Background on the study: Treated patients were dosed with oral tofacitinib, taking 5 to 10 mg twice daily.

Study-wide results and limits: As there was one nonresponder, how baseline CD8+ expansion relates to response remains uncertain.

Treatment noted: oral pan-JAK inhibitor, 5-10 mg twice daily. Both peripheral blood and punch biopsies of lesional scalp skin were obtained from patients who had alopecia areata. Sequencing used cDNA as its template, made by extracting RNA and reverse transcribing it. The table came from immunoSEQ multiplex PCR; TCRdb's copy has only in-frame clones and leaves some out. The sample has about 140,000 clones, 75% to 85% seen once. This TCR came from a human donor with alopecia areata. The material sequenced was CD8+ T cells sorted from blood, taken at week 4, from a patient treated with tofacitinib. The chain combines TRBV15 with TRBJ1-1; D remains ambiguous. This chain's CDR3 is CATSRGGNTEAFF. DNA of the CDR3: TGTGCCACCAGCAGAGGGGGGAACACTGAAGCTTTCTTT.